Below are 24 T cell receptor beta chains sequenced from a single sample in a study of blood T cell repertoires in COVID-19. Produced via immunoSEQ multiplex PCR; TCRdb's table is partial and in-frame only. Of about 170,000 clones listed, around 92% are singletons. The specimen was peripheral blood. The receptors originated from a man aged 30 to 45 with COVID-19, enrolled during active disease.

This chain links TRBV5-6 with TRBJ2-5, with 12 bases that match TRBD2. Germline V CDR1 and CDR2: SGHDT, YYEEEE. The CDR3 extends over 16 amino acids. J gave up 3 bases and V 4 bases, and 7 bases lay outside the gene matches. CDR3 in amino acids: CASSPGWTSGEETQYF. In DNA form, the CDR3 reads TGTGCCAGCAGCCCTGGATGGACTAGCGGGGAAGAGACCCAGTACTTC.

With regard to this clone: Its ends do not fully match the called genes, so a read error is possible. CDR3 residues: CATSSRRQDNQPRHF. In DNA form, the CDR3 reads TGTGCCACCAGTTCCCGTAGGCAGGACAATCAGCCCCGGCATTTT. This rearrangement joins TRBV24-1 to TRBJ1-5; D perhaps matches TRBD1 (5 bases). Per germline, CDR1 KGHDR and CDR2 SFDVKD. The CDR3 covers 15 residues.

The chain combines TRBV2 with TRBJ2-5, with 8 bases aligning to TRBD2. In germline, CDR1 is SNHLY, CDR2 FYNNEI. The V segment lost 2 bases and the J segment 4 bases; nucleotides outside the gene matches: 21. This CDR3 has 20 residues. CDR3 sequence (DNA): TGTGCCAGCAGTGAAAGCCCCCTTAGCCTAGCGGGTTCCGTTTTAGAGACCCAGTACTTC. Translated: CASSESPLSLAGSVLETQYF.

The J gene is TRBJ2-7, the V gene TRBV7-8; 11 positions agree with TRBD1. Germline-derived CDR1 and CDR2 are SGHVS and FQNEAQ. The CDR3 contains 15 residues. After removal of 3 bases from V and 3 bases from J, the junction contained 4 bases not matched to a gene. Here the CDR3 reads CASSLGQGEGYEQYF. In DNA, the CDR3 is TGTGCCAGCAGCTTGGGACAGGGGGAAGGCTACGAGCAGTACTTC. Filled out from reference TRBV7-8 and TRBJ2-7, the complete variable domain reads GAGVSQSPRYKVAKRGQDVALRCDPISGHVSLFWYQQALGQGPEFLTYFQNEAQLDKSGLPSDRFFAERPEGSVSTLKIQRTQQEDSAVYLCASSLGQGEGYEQYFGPGTRLTVT.

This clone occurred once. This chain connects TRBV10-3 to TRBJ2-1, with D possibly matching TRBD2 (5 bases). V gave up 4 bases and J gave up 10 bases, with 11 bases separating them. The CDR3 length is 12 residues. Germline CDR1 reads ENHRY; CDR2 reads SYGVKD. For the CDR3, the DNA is TGTGCCATCAGTGGTATGGGAGAGGAGCAGTTCTTC. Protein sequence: CAISGMGEEQFF.

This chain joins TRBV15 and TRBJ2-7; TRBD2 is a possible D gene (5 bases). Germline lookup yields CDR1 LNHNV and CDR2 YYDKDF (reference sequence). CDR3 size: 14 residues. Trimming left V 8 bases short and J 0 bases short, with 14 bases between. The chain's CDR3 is CATRGLQNSYEQYF. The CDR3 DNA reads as TGTGCCACCCGAGGACTCCAAAACTCCTACGAGCAGTACTTC.

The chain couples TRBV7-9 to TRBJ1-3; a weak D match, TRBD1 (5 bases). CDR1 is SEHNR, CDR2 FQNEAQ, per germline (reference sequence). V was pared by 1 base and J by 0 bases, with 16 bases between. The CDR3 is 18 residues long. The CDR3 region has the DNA TGTGCCAGCAGCTTAGGGGGTTGGGGCGCAAGCTCTGGAAACACCATATATTTT. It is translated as CASSLGGWGASSGNTIYF. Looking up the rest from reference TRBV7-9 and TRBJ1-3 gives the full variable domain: DTGVSQNPRHKITKRGQNVTFRCDPISEHNRLYWYRQTLGQGPEFLTYFQNEAQLEKSRLLSDRFSAERPKGSFSTLEIQRTEQGDSAMYLCASSLGGWGASSGNTIYFGEGSWLTVV.

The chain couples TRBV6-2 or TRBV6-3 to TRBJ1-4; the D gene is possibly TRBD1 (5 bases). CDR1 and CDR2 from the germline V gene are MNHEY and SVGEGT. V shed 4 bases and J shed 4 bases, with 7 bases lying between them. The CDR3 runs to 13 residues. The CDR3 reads CASSFDSNEKLFF. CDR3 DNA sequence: TGTGCCAGCAGTTTCGACAGTAATGAAAAACTGTTTTTT.

CDR3 DNA: TGTGCCAGCAGTCAGACAGTAAGGAACACTGAAGCTTTCTTT. Protein: CASSQTVRNTEAFF. The chain carries TRBV6-6 and TRBJ1-1, with D possibly TRBD1 on 5 matching bases. Germline V gene sequence: CDR1 MNHNY, CDR2 SVGAGI (reference sequence). The CDR3 is made up of 14 amino acids. V was clipped by 5 bases and J by 1 base, with 11 bases between them.

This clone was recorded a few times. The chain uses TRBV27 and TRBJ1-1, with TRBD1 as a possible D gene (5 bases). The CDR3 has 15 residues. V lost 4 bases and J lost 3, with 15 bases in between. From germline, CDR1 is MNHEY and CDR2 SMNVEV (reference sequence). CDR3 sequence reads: CASSSSRQTHTEAFF. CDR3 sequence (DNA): TGTGCCAGCAGTTCCTCCCGACAGACGCACACTGAAGCTTTCTTT.

The CDR3 is CASSYWGSRYYGYTF. The CDR3 nucleotides read TGTGCCAGCAGTTACTGGGGCTCAAGGTACTATGGCTACACCTTC. The chain combines TRBV6-5 with TRBJ1-2, with D tentatively TRBD1 (5 bases). The CDR3 has 15 residues. Deletions cut 1 base from V and 3 bases from J, with 12 bases between. Germline CDR1 reads MNHEY; CDR2 reads SVGAGI.

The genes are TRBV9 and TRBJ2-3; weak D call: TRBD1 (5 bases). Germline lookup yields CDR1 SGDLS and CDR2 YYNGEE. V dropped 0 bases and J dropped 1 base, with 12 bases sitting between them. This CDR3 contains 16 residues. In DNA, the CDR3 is TGTGCCAGCAGCGTAGAGGGGTACTTACGCACAGATACGCAGTATTTT. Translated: CASSVEGYLRTDTQYF.

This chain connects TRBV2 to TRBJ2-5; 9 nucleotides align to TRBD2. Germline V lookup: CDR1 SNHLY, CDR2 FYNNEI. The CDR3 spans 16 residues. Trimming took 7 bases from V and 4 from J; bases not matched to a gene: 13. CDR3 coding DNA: TGTGCCAGCACTATGACTAGCGGACCCACCGGAGAGACCCAGTACTTC. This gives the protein CASTMTSGPTGETQYF.

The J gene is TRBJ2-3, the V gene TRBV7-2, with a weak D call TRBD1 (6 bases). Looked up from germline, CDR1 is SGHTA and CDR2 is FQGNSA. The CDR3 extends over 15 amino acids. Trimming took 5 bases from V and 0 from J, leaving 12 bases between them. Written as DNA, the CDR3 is TGTGCCAGCAGCCCAAGGACAGTTAGCACAGATACGCAGTATTTT. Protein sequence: CASSPRTVSTDTQYF.

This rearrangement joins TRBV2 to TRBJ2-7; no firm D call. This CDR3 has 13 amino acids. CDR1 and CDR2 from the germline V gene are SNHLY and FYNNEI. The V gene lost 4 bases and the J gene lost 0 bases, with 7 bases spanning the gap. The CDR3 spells CASSGDISYEQYF. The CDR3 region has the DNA TGTGCCAGCAGTGGAGACATCTCCTACGAGCAGTACTTC.

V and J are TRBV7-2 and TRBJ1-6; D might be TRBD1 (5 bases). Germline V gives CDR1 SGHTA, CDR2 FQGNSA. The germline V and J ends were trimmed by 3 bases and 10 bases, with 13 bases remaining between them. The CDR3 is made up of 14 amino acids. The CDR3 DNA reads TGTGCCAGCAGCTTGGTAGGGGTCGGGTCACCCCTCCACTTT. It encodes CASSLVGVGSPLHF.

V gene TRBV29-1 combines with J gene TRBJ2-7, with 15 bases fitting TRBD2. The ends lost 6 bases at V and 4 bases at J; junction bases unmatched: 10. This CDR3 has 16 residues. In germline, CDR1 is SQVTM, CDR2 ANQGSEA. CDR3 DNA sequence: TGCAGCGTCCGGGCCTCGGGACTAGCGGGGGGATACGAGCAGTACTTC. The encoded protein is CSVRASGLAGGYEQYF.

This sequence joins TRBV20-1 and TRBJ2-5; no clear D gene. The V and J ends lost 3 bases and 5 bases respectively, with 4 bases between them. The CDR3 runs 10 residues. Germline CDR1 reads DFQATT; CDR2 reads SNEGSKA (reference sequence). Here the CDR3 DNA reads TGCAGTGCTAGTCATGAGACCCAGTACTTC. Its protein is CSASHETQYF.

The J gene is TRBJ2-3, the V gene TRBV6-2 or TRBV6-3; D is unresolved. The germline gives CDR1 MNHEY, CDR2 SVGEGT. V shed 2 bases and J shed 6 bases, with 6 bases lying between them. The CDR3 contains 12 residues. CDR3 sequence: CASSYTVDTQYF. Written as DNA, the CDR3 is TGTGCCAGCAGTTACACGGTGGATACGCAGTATTTT.

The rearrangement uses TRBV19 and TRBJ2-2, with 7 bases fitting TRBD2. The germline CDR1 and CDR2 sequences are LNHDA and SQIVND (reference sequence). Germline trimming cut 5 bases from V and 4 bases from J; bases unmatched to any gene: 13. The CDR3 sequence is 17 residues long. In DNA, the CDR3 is TGTGCCAGTAGTTTTGTTGGCGGGGGTTTCACCACCGGGGAGCTGTTTTTT. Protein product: CASSFVGGGFTTGELFF.

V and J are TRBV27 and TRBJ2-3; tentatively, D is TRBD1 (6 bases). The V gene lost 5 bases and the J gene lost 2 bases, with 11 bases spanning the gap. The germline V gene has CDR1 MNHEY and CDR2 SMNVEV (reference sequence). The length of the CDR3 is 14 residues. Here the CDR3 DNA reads TGTGCCAGCAGTCACCGGGACATCACAGATACGCAGTATTTT. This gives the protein CASSHRDITDTQYF.

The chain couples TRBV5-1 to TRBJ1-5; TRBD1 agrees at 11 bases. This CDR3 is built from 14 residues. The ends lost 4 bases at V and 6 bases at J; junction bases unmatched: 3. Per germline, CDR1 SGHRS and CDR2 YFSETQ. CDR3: CASSAGTGGQPQHF. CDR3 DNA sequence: TGCGCCAGCAGCGCCGGGACAGGGGGTCAGCCCCAGCATTTT.

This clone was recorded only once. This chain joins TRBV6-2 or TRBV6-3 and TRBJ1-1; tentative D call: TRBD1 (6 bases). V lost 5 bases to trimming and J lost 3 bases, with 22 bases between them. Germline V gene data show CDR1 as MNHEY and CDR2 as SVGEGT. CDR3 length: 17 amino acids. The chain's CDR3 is CASSPGAGRPRDTEAFF. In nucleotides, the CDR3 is TGTGCCAGCAGTCCAGGGGCAGGGCGCCCTAGGGACACTGAAGCTTTCTTT.

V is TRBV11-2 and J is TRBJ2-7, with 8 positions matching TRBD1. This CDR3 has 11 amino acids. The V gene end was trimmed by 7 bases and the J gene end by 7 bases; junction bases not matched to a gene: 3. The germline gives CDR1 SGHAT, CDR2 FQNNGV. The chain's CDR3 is CASTRGPEQYF. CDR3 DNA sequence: TGTGCCAGCACCAGGGGGCCTGAGCAGTACTTC.